This is a list of T cell receptor beta chains from one sample in a study of blood T cells in healthy people across ages. MiXCR, run by TCRdb on the 5' RACE reads, gives a single entry per CDR3 protein. The data show some 780,000 distinct CDR3 sequences, with about 61% seen just once and roughly 24% held by the top ten. Sample: blood. Every receptor here comes from a man in his forties in good health. CDR3s include the opening cysteine and the closing phenylalanine or tryptophan. A D gene is named only where the DNA matches it firmly. Rows give clone size only sometimes, using once, few, many, or a class for an expanded clone.

j_call v_call clone_size d_call cdr3_aa cdr3_nt
TRBJ2-3 TRBV7-3 once NA CASSARGPPNVAATQYF TGTGCCAGCAGCGCACGGGGCCCACCCAATGTGGCAGCTACGCAGTATTTT
TRBJ2-5 TRBV9 NA TRBD2 CASSAGSGGLETQYF TGTGCCAGCAGCGCGGGTAGCGGGGGTTTGGAGACCCAGTACTTC
TRBJ2-5 TRBV5-6 NA TRBD1 CASSSGTGFRQTQYF TGTGCCAGCAGCTCCGGGACAGGGTTTCGGCAGACCCAGTACTTC
TRBJ2-6 TRBV4-2 NA NA CASSPDKGQVLSGANVLTF TGTGCCAGCAGCCCCGACAAGGGGCAGGTATTGTCTGGGGCCAACGTCCTGACTTTC
TRBJ2-1 TRBV7-9 NA NA CASSLTGEQFF TGTGCCAGCAGCTTAACTGGTGAGCAGTTCTTC
TRBJ2-1 TRBV7-3 few NA CASKDGAGANGQFF TGTGCCAGCAAGGATGGGGCAGGGGCAAATGGGCAGTTCTTC
TRBJ2-6 TRBV5-1 NA NA CASSLEGRISGANVLTF TGCGCCAGCAGCTTGGAGGGCAGGATCTCTGGGGCCAACGTCCTGACTTTC
TRBJ2-5 TRBV6-2/TRBV6-3 NA TRBD2 CASRLTGLGLGETQYF TGTGCCAGCAGACTGACGGGACTAGGCCTTGGGGAGACCCAGTACTTC
TRBJ2-7 TRBV27 NA NA CATRGQTAQEQYF TGTGCCACCAGAGGACAGACCGCTCAGGAGCAGTACTTC
TRBJ2-7 TRBV20-1 NA NA CSARGVDWGDEQYF TGCAGTGCTAGGGGTGTGGACTGGGGCGACGAGCAGTACTTC
TRBJ2-2 TRBV9 NA NA CASSVGGAVNTGELFF TGTGCCAGCAGCGTAGGGGGGGCAGTTAACACCGGGGAGCTGTTTTTT
TRBJ2-7 TRBV9 NA NA CASSVGRAPYEQYF TGTGCCAGCAGCGTAGGTAGGGCGCCCTACGAGCAGTACTTC
TRBJ2-3 TRBV6-2/TRBV6-3 NA NA CASSEAVTQYF TGTGCCAGCAGCGAAGCGGTTACGCAGTATTTT
TRBJ1-1 TRBV12-3/TRBV12-4 once TRBD1 CASSLRQGATEAFF TGTGCCAGCAGTTTAAGACAGGGGGCCACTGAAGCTTTCTTT
TRBJ2-3 TRBV7-3 few NA CASSLDSTQYF TGTGCCAGCAGCTTAGATAGCACGCAGTATTTT
TRBJ2-5 TRBV6-5 NA NA CASRAGLETQYF TGTGCCAGCCGGGCGGGGTTGGAGACCCAGTACTTC
TRBJ1-5 TRBV7-9 NA NA CASSPYRTEGNQPQHF TGTGCCAGCAGCCCTTACAGGACAGAGGGCAATCAGCCCCAGCATTTT
TRBJ2-2 TRBV11-2 NA TRBD1 CAWHRDRAFNTGELFF TGTGCCTGGCACCGGGACAGGGCCTTCAACACCGGGGAGCTGTTTTTT
TRBJ2-7 TRBV12-3/TRBV12-4 NA NA CASSRPYLTYEQYF TGTGCCAGCAGTCGACCCTACCTTACCTACGAGCAGTACTTC
TRBJ1-1 TRBV7-9 NA TRBD1 CASSPPGTGETEAFF TGTGCCAGCAGCCCACCCGGGACAGGGGAAACTGAAGCTTTCTTT
TRBJ2-7 TRBV6-1 NA NA CASSDSLPYEQYF TGTGCCAGCAGTGATTCCCTGCCGTACGAGCAGTACTTC
TRBJ2-7 TRBV5-1 once NA CASTIRAGSSSYEQYF TGCGCCAGCACTATAAGGGCAGGAAGCAGCTCCTACGAGCAGTACTTC
TRBJ1-1 TRBV7-2 NA TRBD1 CASSLYRGDTEAFF TGTGCCAGCAGCTTGTACAGGGGGGACACTGAAGCTTTCTTT
TRBJ1-2 TRBV3-1 NA NA CASSQDRRQGGGYTF TGTGCCAGCAGCCAAGATAGGAGGCAGGGCGGTGGCTACACCTTC
TRBJ2-1 TRBV27 NA TRBD1 CASRGQGYNEQFF TGTGCCTCCCGGGGACAGGGCTACAATGAGCAGTTCTTC
TRBJ2-5 TRBV27 once TRBD2 CASSLGLADRWTQYF TGTGCCAGCAGTTTGGGACTAGCGGACCGGTGGACCCAGTACTTC
TRBJ2-5 TRBV7-2 NA NA CASSSFSTGYPALETQYF TGTGCCAGCTCCTCTTTCTCAACCGGTTATCCCGCCCTAGAGACCCAGTACTTC
TRBJ2-3 TRBV3-1 few NA CASSQSPPTGTSTDTQYF TGTGCCAGCAGCCAATCCCCTCCGACAGGGACTAGCACAGATACGCAGTATTTT
TRBJ2-5 TRBV7-2 NA TRBD2 CASSLDTSDIETQYF TGTGCCAGCAGCTTAGACACTAGCGACATAGAGACCCAGTACTTC
TRBJ1-4 TRBV7-9 NA NA CASSSIAGVYEKLFF TGTGCCAGCAGCTCAATCGCCGGGGTTTACGAAAAACTGTTTTTT
TRBJ2-5 TRBV29-1 NA TRBD1 CSVDLDRVGETQYF TGCAGCGTTGACCTGGACAGGGTAGGGGAGACCCAGTACTTC